The next 18 T cell receptor beta chains were all read from a single sample in a study of blood T cell repertoires in COVID-19. The repertoire was sequenced with immunoSEQ multiplex PCR; TCRdb's copy has only in-frame clones and lacks some. The data hold about 180,000 clones, with roughly 87% observed a single time. Sequenced: peripheral blood. These receptors were collected from a woman in her 50s with acute or convalescent COVID-19.

The chain employs TRBV27 and TRBJ2-2; 11 bases fit TRBD2. This CDR3 is 16 amino acids long. With V trimmed by 6 bases and J by 4 bases, 7 bases remained unmatched. The germline gives CDR1 MNHEY, CDR2 SMNVEV (reference sequence). The CDR3 sequence is CASSPTGTSGTGELFF. In nucleotides, the CDR3 is TGTGCCAGCAGCCCCACCGGGACTAGCGGCACCGGGGAGCTGTTTTTT.

V gene TRBV29-1 combines with J gene TRBJ1-1; D possibly corresponds to TRBD1 (5 bases). CDR1 is SQVTM, CDR2 ANQGSEA, per germline. This CDR3 has 12 amino acids. With 4 bases removed from V and 2 bases from J, the gap between germline ends came to 8 bases. The CDR3 DNA follows: TGCAGCGTTGGACAGCAAAACACTGAAGCTTTCTTT. As protein: CSVGQQNTEAFF.

The gene calls are TRBV5-1 and TRBJ2-2; TRBD1 matches at 7 bases. This CDR3 is 15 amino acids long. J was trimmed by 4 bases and V by 1 base; bases with no gene match: 4. Germline CDR1 reads SGHRS; CDR2 reads YFSETQ. The CDR3 bases are TGCGCCAGCAGCTTGAGCCAGGGGGTCACCGGGGAGCTGTTTTTT. Encoded protein: CASSLSQGVTGELFF.

The V call is TRBV5-4, the J call TRBJ2-1; 9 bases align to TRBD2. Germline V gives CDR1 SGHNT, CDR2 YYREEE (reference sequence). The CDR3 sequence is 15 residues long. V shed 0 bases, J shed 4 bases, and the junction held 2 bases outside the gene matches. The DNA of the CDR3 is TGTGCCAGCAGCTTGGGAGCGGGAGGTTACAATGAGCAGTTCTTC. Protein sequence: CASSLGAGGYNEQFF.

In this sample, this clone turned up a few times. The chain recombines TRBV5-1 with TRBJ2-1; 8 bases agree with TRBD2. Germline CDR1 SGHRS, CDR2 YFSETQ. Unmatched junction bases numbered 8, after V lost 0 bases and J lost 6 bases. The CDR3 runs 16 residues. CDR3 DNA sequence: TGCGCCAGCAGCTTGGCGCCTAGCGGGTCGGGCAATGAGCAGTTCTTC. Its translation: CASSLAPSGSGNEQFF.

The rearrangement joins TRBV27 to TRBJ1-5, with D unclear. V was trimmed by 5 bases and J by 2 bases, leaving 7 bases between them. The germline CDR1 and CDR2 sequences are MNHEY and SMNVEV (reference sequence). The CDR3 length is 13 residues. The CDR3 protein is CASSPGGNQPQHF. DNA of the CDR3: TGTGCCAGCAGTCCCGGAGGCAATCAGCCCCAGCATTTT.

The chain employs TRBV5-1 and TRBJ1-2; no reliable D call. CDR1 is SGHRS and CDR2 is YFSETQ in the germline V gene. Between the trimmed V and J ends, which lost 0 bases and 4 bases, there was a span of 10 bases. CDR3 length equals 14 residues. The CDR3 loop is CASSLDGAPYGYTF. CDR3 sequence (DNA): TGCGCCAGCAGCTTGGACGGAGCACCCTATGGCTACACCTTC.

V and J are TRBV10-3 and TRBJ1-1; D possibly corresponds to TRBD1 (6 bases). This CDR3 comprises 13 residues. From germline, CDR1 is ENHRY and CDR2 SYGVKD. V was shortened by 8 bases and J by 0 bases, with 10 bases between the two germline ends. As DNA, the CDR3 is TGTGCCATCCTGGGACAAATGAACACTGAAGCTTTCTTT. Protein: CAILGQMNTEAFF.

The V gene is TRBV30, the J gene TRBJ1-5, with D hard to call. Germline CDR1 is GTSNPN and CDR2 is SVGIG (reference sequence). Trimming pared 0 bases from V and 3 bases from J, leaving 9 bases between. The CDR3 consists of 14 residues. The CDR3 here is CAWSVPEDNQPQHF. The DNA of the CDR3 is TGTGCCTGGAGTGTACCAGAAGACAATCAGCCCCAGCATTTT.

The chain couples TRBV5-5 to TRBJ1-6, with 7 bases aligning to TRBD1. CDR1 is SGHKS and CDR2 is YYEKEE in the germline V gene (reference sequence). The CDR3 has 14 residues. The ends lost 1 base at V and 9 bases at J; junction bases unmatched: 4. The CDR3 sequence is CASSLTGQISPLHF. The CDR3 DNA is TGTGCCAGCAGCTTGACGGGACAGATTTCACCCCTCCACTTT.

The V gene is TRBV9, the J gene TRBJ2-3; 14 bases are shared with TRBD2. The V gene's germline CDR1 is SGDLS and CDR2 YYNGEE. Unmatched junction bases numbered 15, after V lost 3 bases and J lost 3 bases. This CDR3 is built from 20 residues. CDR3 residues: CASSAYHRTSGRSSTDTQYF. CDR3 nucleotide sequence: TGTGCCAGCAGCGCCTACCACCGGACTAGCGGGAGGTCGTCGACAGATACGCAGTATTTT.

V usage is TRBV7-2 and J usage is TRBJ1-4, with 9 bases fitting TRBD1. The CDR3 sequence is 17 residues long. Germline CDR1 and CDR2: SGHTA and FQGNSA. J gave up 7 bases and V 4 bases, and 13 bases lay outside the gene matches. The CDR3 protein is CASSSAGTGIRGEKLFF. The CDR3 DNA reads TGTGCCAGCAGCTCAGCAGGGACAGGGATTCGTGGTGAAAAACTGTTTTTT.

The rearrangement joins TRBV24-1 to TRBJ2-1; the D is unclear. In germline, CDR1 is KGHDR, CDR2 SFDVKD. The CDR3 consists of 16 residues. Between the trimmed V and J ends, which lost 3 bases and 1 base, there was a span of 12 bases. The CDR3 here is CATSDPTRGSYNEQFF. The CDR3 DNA sequence: TGTGCCACCAGTGATCCAACACGTGGTTCCTACAATGAGCAGTTCTTC.

The genes are TRBV18 and TRBJ1-3; D unclear. The germline gives CDR1 KGHSH, CDR2 LQKENI. Trimming took 2 bases from V and 8 from J, leaving 13 bases between them. The CDR3 loop spans 14 amino acids. CDR3: CASSPVLTADTIYF. CDR3 coding DNA: TGTGCCAGCTCACCAGTGCTCACCGCGGACACCATATATTTT.

The chain employs TRBV30 and TRBJ1-2; TRBD1 aligns across 7 bases. The CDR3 is 14 residues long. The V gene's germline CDR1 is GTSNPN and CDR2 SVGIG (reference sequence). V dropped 0 bases and J dropped 4; count of bases not matched to a gene: 5. In nucleotides, the CDR3 is TGTGCCTGGAGTGTACCTCCAGGGGGCTATGGCTACACCTTC. Translating gives CAWSVPPGGYGYTF.

In its sample, this clone was seen a few times. This chain joins TRBV30 and TRBJ1-4; D uncertain. Trimming took 5 bases from V and 8 from J, leaving 9 bases between them. CDR1 and CDR2 from the germline V gene are GTSNPN and SVGIG (reference sequence). CDR3 size: 11 residues. This CDR3 is CAWSFSEKLFF. The CDR3 DNA follows: TGTGCCTGGTCTTTTAGCGAAAAACTGTTTTTT.

J is TRBJ1-2 and V is TRBV4-3; 9 bases line up with TRBD1. Germline V CDR1 and CDR2: LGHNA, YSLEER. The CDR3 is made up of 17 amino acids. J lost 4 bases, V lost 0 bases, and 9 bases had no gene match. The CDR3 loop reads CASSQDGTGQRIYGYTF. The CDR3 nucleotides read TGCGCCAGCAGCCAAGATGGGACAGGGCAAAGAATCTATGGCTACACCTTC.

This chain joins TRBV5-5 and TRBJ2-4, with 7 bases that match TRBD1. This CDR3 region has 14 residues. Germline V gene data show CDR1 as SGHKS and CDR2 as YYEKEE (reference sequence). Germline trimming cut 0 bases from V and 7 bases from J; bases unmatched to any gene: 4. In nucleotides, the CDR3 is TGTGCCAGCAGCTTGGCAGGGGGATGGAACATTCAGTACTTC. It is translated as CASSLAGGWNIQYF.